The rows below give T cell receptor beta chains drawn from one sample of a study of cytomegalovirus exposure and HLA in healthy donors. Assay: immunoSEQ multiplex PCR; the TCRdb copy retains only in-frame clones and omits some. The sample yields some 210,000 clones, approximately 87% seen once. Sequenced: PBMCs. Source of these receptors: a man aged 30 to 39 in good health and CMV-seronegative. Each CDR3 is given with its conserved first and last residue. The order of the fields is J gene, D gene, clone size, V gene, CDR3 protein, CDR3 DNA. D genes are given only for firm matches. Clone size is given for some rows only: seen once, a few or many times, or a class if the clone is expanded.

TRBJ2-1 | TRBD2 | . | TRBV19 | CASSIGGGSSYNEQFF | TGTGCCAGTAGTATCGGGGGGGGGAGCTCCTACAATGAGCAGTTCTTC
TRBJ1-5 | TRBD1 | few | TRBV19 | CASRQGAYQPQHF | TGTGCCAGTAGACAGGGGGCCTATCAGCCCCAGCATTTT
TRBJ2-1 | . | . | TRBV7-9 | CASSRLSSGDEQFF | TGTGCCAGCAGCCGTCTTAGCTCAGGGGATGAGCAGTTCTTC
TRBJ2-5 | TRBD1 | . | TRBV28 | CASRTGGQGRETQYF | TGTGCCAGCAGAACGGGGGGACAGGGACGAGAGACCCAGTACTTC
TRBJ2-7 | TRBD1 | . | TRBV9 | CASSVGQDSYEQYF | TGTGCCAGCAGCGTCGGACAGGACTCCTACGAGCAGTACTTC
TRBJ1-4 | TRBD1 | once | TRBV18 | CASSPLGQAFATNEKLFF | TGTGCCAGCTCACCACTCGGACAGGCCTTTGCAACTAATGAAAAACTGTTTTTT
TRBJ2-7 | TRBD2 | few | TRBV27 | CASSRGGGYEQYF | TGTGCCAGCAGTCGGGGGGGAGGGTACGAGCAGTACTTC
TRBJ1-5 | TRBD1 | . | TRBV27 | CASRSTGRSNQPQHF | TGTGCCAGCAGATCGACAGGGAGAAGCAATCAGCCCCAGCATTTT
TRBJ1-4 | TRBD1 | . | TRBV28 | CASSPGQGDEKLFF | TGTGCCAGCAGCCCGGGACAGGGAGACGAAAAACTGTTTTTT
TRBJ2-7 | TRBD1 | few | TRBV25-1 | CASSLQGNTYEQYF | TGTGCCAGCAGTTTACAGGGGAACACCTACGAGCAGTACTTC
TRBJ1-6 | . | . | TRBV15 | CATSTQGPNSPLHF | TGTGCCACCAGCACACAGGGCCCTAATTCACCCCTCCACTTT
TRBJ2-2 | TRBD1 | . | TRBV2 | CASNEDRANTGELFF | TGTGCCAGCAACGAGGACAGGGCGAACACCGGGGAGCTGTTTTTT
TRBJ1-2 | . | . | TRBV7-2 | CASSLDGGNYGYTF | TGTGCCAGCAGCTTAGATGGAGGAAACTATGGCTACACCTTC
TRBJ2-5 | TRBD2 | . | TRBV27 | CASSSKSGTRETQYF | TGTGCCAGCAGTTCAAAATCCGGGACTAGGGAGACCCAGTACTTC
TRBJ2-5 | . | . | TRBV6-6 | CASSYEGEDEETQYF | TGTGCCAGCAGTTACGAAGGGGAGGACGAGGAGACCCAGTACTTC
TRBJ1-5 | . | once | TRBV19 | CASSIGFSNQPQHF | TGTGCCAGTAGTATTGGCTTTAGCAATCAGCCCCAGCATTTT
TRBJ2-3 | . | . | TRBV7-2 | CASSLAVLDTDTQYF | TGTGCCAGCAGCTTGGCGGTACTGGACACAGATACGCAGTATTTT
TRBJ2-7 | TRBD2 | . | TRBV5-1 | CASSLEPAGDSYEQYF | TGCGCCAGCAGCTTGGAACCAGCGGGGGACTCCTACGAGCAGTACTTC
TRBJ2-3 | TRBD2 | . | TRBV7-9 | CASSLVSGGADTQYF | TGTGCCAGCAGCTTAGTAAGCGGGGGGGCGGATACGCAGTATTTT
TRBJ1-1 | TRBD1 | few | TRBV19 | CASSPGTGLNTEAFF | TGTGCCAGTAGTCCGGGGACAGGCCTGAACACTGAAGCTTTCTTT
TRBJ2-1 | TRBD2 | once | TRBV18 | CASSPLPPYAGGYNEQFF | TGTGCCAGCTCCCCTCTCCCGCCCTATGCGGGGGGGTACAATGAGCAGTTCTTC
TRBJ1-1 | . | few | TRBV15 | CATSRVGGEAFF | TGTGCCACCAGCAGAGTGGGGGGTGAAGCTTTCTTT
TRBJ2-7 | TRBD1 | . | TRBV7-9 | CASSLTQQGPPSYEQYF | TGTGCCAGCAGCTTAACCCAACAGGGGCCACCTTCCTACGAGCAGTACTTC
TRBJ2-5 | TRBD2 | . | TRBV19 | CASRPGTNQETQYF | TGTGCCAGTAGACCCGGGACTAACCAAGAGACCCAGTACTTC
TRBJ2-7 | TRBD2 | . | TRBV6-5 | CASSRTSGIYEQYF | TGTGCCAGCAGTCGGACTAGCGGGATCTACGAGCAGTACTTC
TRBJ1-6 | TRBD1 | . | TRBV30 | CAWSVTGEGSYNSPLHF | TGTGCCTGGAGTGTTACAGGGGAAGGCTCCTATAATTCACCCCTCCACTTT
TRBJ2-5 | . | . | TRBV4-1 | CASSQGVGWAGTQETQYF | TGCGCCAGCAGCCAAGGCGTTGGCTGGGCAGGGACACAAGAGACCCAGTACTTC
TRBJ1-2 | TRBD1 | . | TRBV29-1 | CSVDWAGGVSNDGYTF | TGCAGCGTTGACTGGGCAGGGGGCGTAAGTAATGATGGCTACACCTTC
TRBJ1-3 | . | . | TRBV7-9 | CASSFEGNTIYF | TGTGCCAGCAGCTTTGAGGGAAACACCATATATTTT
TRBJ2-7 | . | . | TRBV18 | CASSLDSPHLPREQYF | TGTGCCAGCTCACTTGACAGTCCACACCTCCCTAGGGAGCAGTACTTC